The 23 T cell receptor beta chains below were found in one sample sequenced in a study of metastatic and nonmetastatic thyroid tumors. TCRdb reanalyzed the PCR reads via MiXCR. The sample lists 9,900 or so clones, more than 25% occurring once. Thyroid surgery took place with no prior treatment in any patient. Specimen: tumor tissue. These receptors were taken from a female donor with papillary thyroid cancer or a benign thyroid nodule (not recorded which). Some clones in this sample may be carry-over from other donors' samples.

This clone was seen a handful of times. DNA of the CDR3: TGTGCCAGCAGTCGAGGCTATGGCTACACCTTC. Translated: CASSRGYGYTF. V and J are TRBV28 and TRBJ1-2; D remains ambiguous. Deletions cut 5 bases from V and 4 bases from J, with 5 bases between. This CDR3 has 11 amino acids. The germline V gene encodes CDR1 MDHEN and CDR2 SYDVKM.

This clone was found a few times. As DNA, the CDR3 is TGTGCCAGCAGTTACAGGATGAACACTGAAGCTTTCTTT. It is translated as CASSYRMNTEAFF. This sequence joins TRBV12-3 or TRBV12-4 and TRBJ1-1, with D perhaps TRBD1 (5 bases). The length of the CDR3 is 13 residues. The V and J ends lost 4 bases and 0 bases respectively, with 6 bases between them.

By share of the sample, this clone is medium-sized. DNA for the CDR3: TGTGCCAGCAGTTACATAGAGATCGACGGCCAGAACACTGAAGCTTTCTTT. This sequence encodes CASSYIEIDGQNTEAFF. The chain links TRBV6-2 or TRBV6-3 to TRBJ1-1, with D unclear. CDR3 length equals 17 residues. With 2 bases removed from V and 1 base from J, the gap between germline ends came to 17 bases. In germline, CDR1 is MNHEY, CDR2 SVGEGT.

This clone showed up just a few times. This chain uses TRBV28 with TRBJ1-2; D gene uncertain. CDR1 and CDR2 (germline): MDHEN, SYDVKM. V lost 4 bases and J lost 2, with 14 bases in between. This CDR3 spans 15 amino acids. The CDR3 sequence is CASSSNPVRNYGYTF. DNA for the CDR3: TGTGCCAGCAGTTCCAACCCGGTCAGAAACTATGGCTACACCTTC.

Of note for this clone: The junction differs from germline at one of its ends, possibly a read error. The chain is built from TRBV27 and TRBJ2-7; TRBD2 might be the D (6 bases). The CDR3 covers 14 residues. Germline V lookup: CDR1 MNHEY, CDR2 SMNVEV (reference sequence). The CDR3 is CDSSERDFTYEQYF. Here the CDR3 DNA reads TGTGACAGCAGTGAGAGGGACTTTACCTACGAGCAGTACTTC.

In this sample, this clone turned up many times. This chain joins TRBV10-2 and TRBJ2-1; 7 bases map to TRBD2. The CDR3 is made up of 14 amino acids. V lost 6 bases and J lost 2; bases outside the gene matches: 4. CDR1 and CDR2 (germline): WSHSY, SAAADI. CDR3 in amino acids: CASSGRGAYNEQFF. The CDR3 DNA follows: TGCGCCAGCAGCGGACGGGGGGCCTACAATGAGCAGTTCTTC.

In its sample, this clone is medium-sized. V and J are TRBV20-1 and TRBJ2-3; D gene uncertain. V lost 5 bases and J 2 bases, leaving 8 bases between the germline ends. Germline V gives CDR1 DFQATT, CDR2 SNEGSKA (reference sequence). The CDR3 contains 12 residues. The CDR3 reads CSAFFTTDTQYF. CDR3 DNA: TGCAGTGCTTTCTTTACCACAGATACGCAGTATTTT.

This chain connects TRBV6-1 to TRBJ1-1, with D possibly being TRBD1 (6 bases). Germline V gives CDR1 MNHNS, CDR2 SASEGT. V was shortened by 1 base and J by 3 bases, with 9 bases between the two germline ends. This CDR3 region has 14 residues. The chain's CDR3 is CASSEGGGHTEAFF. The CDR3 region has the DNA TGTGCCAGCAGTGAAGGGGGGGGCCACACTGAAGCTTTCTTT.

The V and J genes are TRBV6-1 and TRBJ2-1, with D unclear. V shed 6 bases and J shed 9 bases, with 21 bases lying between them. CDR3 size: 15 residues. In germline, CDR1 is MNHNS, CDR2 SASEGT. DNA of the CDR3: TGTGCCAGCAGCCCCTGGGCCGGTGCTTTACCTGAGCAGTTCTTC. This codes for CASSPWAGALPEQFF.

The table lists this clone with a few counts. DNA of the CDR3: TGTGCCAGCAGACGGGGGACAGCCTACGAGCAGTACTTC. This gives the protein CASRRGTAYEQYF. V gene TRBV3-1 combines with J gene TRBJ2-7; the D gene is possibly TRBD1 (7 bases). CDR1 and CDR2 from the germline V gene are LGHDT and YNNKEL (reference sequence). The CDR3 has 13 amino acids. The V gene lost 6 bases and the J gene lost 2 bases, with 11 bases spanning the gap.

By frequency in the sample, this clone is medium-sized. The chain is built from TRBV14 and TRBJ1-2; D remains unclear. Germline V lookup: CDR1 SGHDN, CDR2 FVKESK. Trimming left V 4 bases short and J 0 bases short, with 9 bases between. The CDR3 covers 14 residues. CDR3 in amino acids: CASSLNLANYGYTF. For the CDR3, the DNA is TGTGCCAGCAGCCTAAACCTAGCTAACTATGGCTACACCTTC.

This clone has only one observation. The V call is TRBV3-1, the J call TRBJ2-7; 11 nucleotides align to TRBD2. The trim removed 5 bases at V and 3 bases at J, leaving 9 bases unmatched. Germline V gives CDR1 LGHDT, CDR2 YNNKEL (reference sequence). The CDR3 runs 16 residues. CDR3: CASSTGLAASYYEQYF. The CDR3 DNA follows: TGTGCCAGCAGCACGGGACTAGCGGCCTCCTACTACGAGCAGTACTTC.

This clone was counted ten times or more. The V call is TRBV2, the J call TRBJ1-1; TRBD1 might be the D (5 bases). The CDR3 runs to 14 residues. Germline V CDR1 and CDR2: SNHLY, FYNNEI. V gave up 7 bases and J gave up 4 bases, with 16 bases separating them. As DNA, the CDR3 is TGTGCCAGCAATACAGGCGGTTCAAGCACTGAAGCTTTCTTT. This codes for CASNTGGSSTEAFF.

This clone has a count of ten or more. The V and J genes are TRBV4-3 and TRBJ2-3; D gene unclear. V lost 0 bases and J lost 4, with 8 bases in between. Germline V gives CDR1 LGHNA, CDR2 YSLEER. The CDR3 has 14 residues. The CDR3: CASSQEGFADTQYF. The CDR3 bases are TGCGCCAGCAGCCAAGAAGGGTTCGCAGATACGCAGTATTTT.

The V gene is TRBV5-1, the J gene TRBJ1-6, with 7 bases fitting TRBD1. Germline loops: CDR1 SGHRS, CDR2 YFSETQ. The CDR3 totals 15 residues. The trim removed 6 bases at V and 8 bases at J, leaving 11 bases unmatched. CDR3 protein: CASKPQGGADSPLHF. CDR3 nucleotides: TGCGCCAGCAAACCCCAAGGGGGCGCAGATTCACCCCTCCACTTT.

This chain connects TRBV19 to TRBJ2-7, with no clear D. There are 13 residues in the CDR3. Germline V gives CDR1 LNHDA, CDR2 SQIVND (reference sequence). V lost 7 bases, J lost 5 bases, and 15 bases lay in between. The CDR3: CASIPCGTNEQYF. The CDR3 nucleotides read TGTGCCAGTATCCCTTGCGGTACTAACGAGCAGTACTTC. Using reference TRBV19 and TRBJ2-7 for the parts outside the CDR3, the full variable domain is DGGITQSPKYLFRKEGQNVTLSCEQNLNHDAMYWYRQDPGQGLRLIYYSQIVNDFQKGDIAEGYSVSREKKESFPLTVTSAQKNPTAFYLCASIPCGTNEQYFGPGTRLTVT.

V usage is TRBV6-2 or TRBV6-3 and J usage is TRBJ2-4; possible D gene TRBD2, 5 bases. The CDR3 totals 15 residues. Trimming removed 2 bases from V and 5 bases from J, with 13 bases in between. Per the germline V gene, CDR1 is MNHEY and CDR2 is SVGEGT. CDR3 sequence reads: CASSYGGYWENIQYF. In nucleotides, the CDR3 is TGTGCCAGCAGTTACGGCGGGTATTGGGAAAACATTCAGTACTTC.

The gene calls are TRBV11-2 and TRBJ2-5; D is possibly TRBD1 or TRBD2 (5 bases each). V was trimmed by 1 base and J by 7 bases, leaving 10 bases between them. Germline values: CDR1 SGHAT, CDR2 FQNNGV. The CDR3 totals 13 residues. CDR3 amino acids: CASSLAGLGTQYF. In DNA, the CDR3 is TGTGCCAGCAGCTTAGCGGGGCTGGGGACCCAGTACTTC.

The V and J genes are TRBV30 and TRBJ2-7; the D is unclear. Germline V lookup: CDR1 GTSNPN, CDR2 SVGIG (reference sequence). The CDR3 runs 13 residues. Trimming left V 0 bases short and J 3 bases short, with 9 bases between. CDR3 sequence (DNA): TGTGCCTGGAGTGTGCTTGGGGACTACGAGCAGTACTTC. Its protein product is CAWSVLGDYEQYF.

This clone turned up a few times. CDR3 DNA sequence: TGTGCCAGCAGTTACTCGACAGGGGGCCCCTACAATGAGCAGTTCTTC. This encodes CASSYSTGGPYNEQFF. The J gene is TRBJ2-1, the V gene TRBV6-5; TRBD1 aligns across 10 bases. CDR1 is MNHEY and CDR2 is SVGAGI in the germline V gene. This CDR3 region has 16 residues. After removal of 0 bases from V and 2 bases from J, the junction contained 1 base not matched to a gene.

CDR3 coding DNA: TGCGCCAGCGCTGGGACTAGCGGGAGGGGACTTTACGAGCAGTACTTC. Translation: CASAGTSGRGLYEQYF. The V call is TRBV10-2, the J call TRBJ2-7; TRBD2 aligns across 16 bases. J was trimmed by 4 bases and V by 8 bases; bases with no gene match: 8. The CDR3 sequence is 16 residues long. Per germline, CDR1 WSHSY and CDR2 SAAADI.

The V and J genes are TRBV2 and TRBJ2-7; D is unresolved. Germline V gene data show CDR1 as SNHLY and CDR2 as FYNNEI. Trimming pared 6 bases from V and 3 bases from J, leaving 12 bases between. CDR3 size: 13 residues. The CDR3 DNA reads TGTGCCAGCAGGAGTGGACCTTACTACGAGCAGTACTTC. This translates into CASRSGPYYEQYF.

The chain combines TRBV5-1 with TRBJ1-1; 12 bases fit TRBD1. Per germline, CDR1 SGHRS and CDR2 YFSETQ. The CDR3 covers 14 residues. Trimming took 5 bases from V and 5 from J; bases not matched to a gene: 4. The CDR3 reads CASRGQGALTEAFF. For the CDR3, the DNA is TGCGCCAGCAGGGGACAGGGGGCTTTGACTGAAGCTTTCTTT.